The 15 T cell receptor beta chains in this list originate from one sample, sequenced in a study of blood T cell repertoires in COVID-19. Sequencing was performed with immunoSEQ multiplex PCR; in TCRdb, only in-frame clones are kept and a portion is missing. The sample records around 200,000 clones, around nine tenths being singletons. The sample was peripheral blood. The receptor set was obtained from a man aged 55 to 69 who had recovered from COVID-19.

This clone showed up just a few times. CDR3: CASSLAKETQYF. The CDR3 DNA reads TGCGCCAGCAGCTTGGCTAAAGAGACCCAGTACTTC. The chain joins TRBV5-1 to TRBJ2-5; D remains unclear. The V end was cut by 0 bases, the J end by 3 bases, with 3 bases between. Germline loops: CDR1 SGHRS, CDR2 YFSETQ. The CDR3 has 12 residues.

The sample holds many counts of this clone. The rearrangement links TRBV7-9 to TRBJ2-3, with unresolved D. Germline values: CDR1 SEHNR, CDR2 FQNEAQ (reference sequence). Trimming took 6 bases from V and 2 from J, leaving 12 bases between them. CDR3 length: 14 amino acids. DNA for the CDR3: TGTGCCAGCAGGTTTCGGGTGATCACAGATACGCAGTATTTT. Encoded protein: CASRFRVITDTQYF. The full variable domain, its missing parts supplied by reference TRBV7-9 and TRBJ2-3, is DTGVSQNPRHKITKRGQNVTFRCDPISEHNRLYWYRQTLGQGPEFLTYFQNEAQLEKSRLLSDRFSAERPKGSFSTLEIQRTEQGDSAMYLCASRFRVITDTQYFGPGTRLTVL.

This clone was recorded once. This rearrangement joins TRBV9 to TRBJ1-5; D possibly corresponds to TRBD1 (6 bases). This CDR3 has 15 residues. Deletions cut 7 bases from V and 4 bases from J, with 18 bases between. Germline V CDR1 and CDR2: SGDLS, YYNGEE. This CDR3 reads CASARGLVANQPQHF. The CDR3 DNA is TGTGCCAGCGCTAGGGGGTTGGTAGCAAATCAGCCCCAGCATTTT.

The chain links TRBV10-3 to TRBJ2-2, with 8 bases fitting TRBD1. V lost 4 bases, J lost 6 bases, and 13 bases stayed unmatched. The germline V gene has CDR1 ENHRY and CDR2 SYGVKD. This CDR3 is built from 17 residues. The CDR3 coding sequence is TGTGCCATCAGTGGGCCGACGACAGGGGAAGGAGCCGGGGAGCTGTTTTTT. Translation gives CAISGPTTGEGAGELFF.

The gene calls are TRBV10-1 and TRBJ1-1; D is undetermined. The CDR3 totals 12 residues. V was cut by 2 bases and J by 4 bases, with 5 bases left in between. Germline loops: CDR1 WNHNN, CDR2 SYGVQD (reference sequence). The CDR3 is CASSETGTEAFF. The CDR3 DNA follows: TGCGCCAGCAGTGAGACTGGCACTGAAGCTTTCTTT.

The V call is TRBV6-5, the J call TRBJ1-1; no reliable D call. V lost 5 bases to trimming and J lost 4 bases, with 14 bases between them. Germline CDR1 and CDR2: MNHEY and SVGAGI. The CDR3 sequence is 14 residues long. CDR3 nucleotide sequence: TGTGCCAGCAGTAACGAAGGGAGTGTCACTGAAGCTTTCTTT. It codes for CASSNEGSVTEAFF.

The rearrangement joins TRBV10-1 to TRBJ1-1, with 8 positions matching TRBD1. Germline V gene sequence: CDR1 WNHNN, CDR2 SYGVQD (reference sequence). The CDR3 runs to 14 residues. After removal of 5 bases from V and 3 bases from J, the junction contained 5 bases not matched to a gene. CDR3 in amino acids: CASSKTGEDTEAFF. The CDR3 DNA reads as TGCGCCAGCAGTAAGACAGGGGAGGACACTGAAGCTTTCTTT.

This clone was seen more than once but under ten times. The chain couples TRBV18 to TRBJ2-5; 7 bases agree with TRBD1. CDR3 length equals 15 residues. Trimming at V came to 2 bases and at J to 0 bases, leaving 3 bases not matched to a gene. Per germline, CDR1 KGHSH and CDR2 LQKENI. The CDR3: CASSPAGTDQETQYF. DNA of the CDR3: TGTGCCAGCTCACCAGCCGGGACAGACCAAGAGACCCAGTACTTC.

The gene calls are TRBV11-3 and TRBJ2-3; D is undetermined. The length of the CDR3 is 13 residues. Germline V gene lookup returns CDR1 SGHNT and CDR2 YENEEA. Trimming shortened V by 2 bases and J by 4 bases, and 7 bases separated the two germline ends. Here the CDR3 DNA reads TGTGCCAGCAGCTTATTGTCAGCAGATACGCAGTATTTT. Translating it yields CASSLLSADTQYF.

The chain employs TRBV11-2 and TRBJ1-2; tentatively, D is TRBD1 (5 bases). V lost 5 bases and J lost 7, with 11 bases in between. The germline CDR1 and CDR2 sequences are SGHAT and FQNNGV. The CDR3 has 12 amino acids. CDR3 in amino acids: CASSPQASGYTF. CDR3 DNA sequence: TGTGCCAGCAGCCCACAGGCGTCTGGCTACACCTTC.

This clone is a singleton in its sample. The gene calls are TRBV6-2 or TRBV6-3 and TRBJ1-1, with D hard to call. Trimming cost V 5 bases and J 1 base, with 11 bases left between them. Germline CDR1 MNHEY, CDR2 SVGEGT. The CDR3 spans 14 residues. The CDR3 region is CASSPRSGNTEAFF. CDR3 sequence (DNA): TGTGCCAGCAGTCCACGATCAGGGAACACTGAAGCTTTCTTT.

CDR3 loop: CASSQDLSGRQSSTDTQYF. The CDR3 region has the DNA TGTGCCAGCAGCCAAGATCTCAGCGGGAGGCAATCTAGCACAGATACGCAGTATTTT. This chain links TRBV3-1 (or the pseudogene TRBV3-2) with TRBJ2-3; 9 bases match TRBD2. The CDR3 loop spans 19 amino acids. Germline CDR1 and CDR2: LGHDT and YNNKEL (reference sequence). V gave up 0 bases and J gave up 0 bases; unmatched junction bases: 10.

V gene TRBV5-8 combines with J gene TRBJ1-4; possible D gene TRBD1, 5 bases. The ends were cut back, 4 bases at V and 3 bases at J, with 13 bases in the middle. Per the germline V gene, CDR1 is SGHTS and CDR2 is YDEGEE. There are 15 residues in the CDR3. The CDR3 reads CASSPDGGPNEKLFF. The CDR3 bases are TGTGCCAGCAGCCCGGACGGGGGTCCTAATGAAAAACTGTTTTTT. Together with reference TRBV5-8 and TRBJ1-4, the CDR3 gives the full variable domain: EAGVTQSPTHLIKTRGQQATLRCSPISGHTSVYWYQQALGLGLQFLLWYDEGEERNRGNFPPRFSGRQFPNYSSELNVNALELEDSALYLCASSPDGGPNEKLFFGSGTQLSVL.

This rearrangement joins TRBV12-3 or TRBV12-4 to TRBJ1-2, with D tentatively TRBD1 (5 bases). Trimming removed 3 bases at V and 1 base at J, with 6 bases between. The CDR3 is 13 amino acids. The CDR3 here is CASSFDSNYGYTF. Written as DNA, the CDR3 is TGTGCCAGCAGTTTTGACAGTAACTATGGCTACACCTTC.

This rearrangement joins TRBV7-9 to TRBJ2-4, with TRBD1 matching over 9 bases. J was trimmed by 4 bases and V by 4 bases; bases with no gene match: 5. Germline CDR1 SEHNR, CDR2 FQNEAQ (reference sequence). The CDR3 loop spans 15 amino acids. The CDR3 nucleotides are TGTGCCAGCAGCTCCGGGACAGGGAGGAAAAACATTCAGTACTTC. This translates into CASSSGTGRKNIQYF.